A selection of T cell receptor beta chains follows, all from one sample in a study of CD8 T cells in Susac syndrome. MiXCR, run by TCRdb on the immunoSEQ multiplex PCR reads, gives a single entry per CDR3 protein. The repertoire holds 250,000 to 300,000 distinct CDR3 sequences, with roughly 85% as singletons. The sequenced sample consisted of CD8+ T cells from PBMCs. The receptors here all came from a human donor with multiple sclerosis. Each CDR3 is given with its conserved first and last residue. The order of the fields is V gene, D gene, clone size, J gene, CDR3 DNA, CDR3 protein. A D gene is named only where the DNA matches it firmly. The size field is filled for only some rows; it gives once, few, many or a size class.

>TRBV5-4|.|.|TRBJ2-2
TGTGCCAGCAGCCCTCGGGCGGCCGGGGAGCTGTTTTTT
CASSPRAAGELFF
>TRBV4-3|.|.|TRBJ2-7
TGCGCCAGCAGCCTCCTTAGGAGCCAGTACTCCTACGAGCAGTACTTC
CASSLLRSQYSYEQYF
>TRBV6-2/TRBV6-3|.|.|TRBJ2-1
TGTGCCAGCAGTTACCTCCTCTCGCGGGATCCCTACAATGAGCAGTTCTTC
CASSYLLSRDPYNEQFF
>TRBV2|.|.|TRBJ2-1
TGTGCCAGCAGCTGGTTGCAGGGAAACAATGAGCAGTTCTTC
CASSWLQGNNEQFF
>TRBV19|TRBD1|.|TRBJ1-5
TGTGCCAGTAGTATGCCGGGACAGGGGTTTCAGCCCCAGCATTTT
CASSMPGQGFQPQHF
>TRBV7-8|.|.|TRBJ2-3
TGTGCCAGCAGCTCCGGTAGGGTAGTGGTTACAGATACGCAGTATTTT
CASSSGRVVVTDTQYF
>TRBV11-2|TRBD2|few|TRBJ2-5
TGTGCCAGCAGCTTAGTGGCTAGCGGCAGGGAGACCCAGTACTTC
CASSLVASGRETQYF
>TRBV4-3|.|.|TRBJ2-7
TGCGCCAGCAGCCGGGACACCTACTACGAGCAGTACTTC
CASSRDTYYEQYF
>TRBV7-9|.|.|TRBJ2-6
TGTGCCAGCAGCTTAGAGGTCAGGCTTCAAGATAGGGCCAACGTCCTGACTTTC
CASSLEVRLQDRANVLTF
>TRBV13|TRBD2|.|TRBJ2-7
TGTGCCAGCAGCATCTTTAGCGGGAGACGCCACGAGCAGTACTTC
CASSIFSGRRHEQYF
>TRBV7-9|.|.|TRBJ1-5
TGTGCCAGCAGCTCACCGGGACCGGGACAGCCCCAGCATTTT
CASSSPGPGQPQHF
>TRBV19|.|.|TRBJ1-1
TGTGCCAGTACCCTCAGCGGGAACACTGAAGCTTTCTTT
CASTLSGNTEAFF
>TRBV19|.|once|TRBJ1-2
TGTGCCAGTAGTATGGGGGGACCTAACTATGGCTACACCTTC
CASSMGGPNYGYTF
>TRBV20-1|.|.|TRBJ2-7
TGCAGTGCTAGAGGTACCGGCGGCTACGAGCAGTACTTC
CSARGTGGYEQYF
>TRBV7-6|.|.|TRBJ1-3
TGTGCCAGCAGCTTAGGGGGACGGTCTGGAAACACCATATATTTT
CASSLGGRSGNTIYF
>TRBV19|TRBD1|.|TRBJ2-7
TGTGCCAGTAGTCCGGGACAGGGGGCGGCGGAGCAGTACTTC
CASSPGQGAAEQYF
>TRBV9|TRBD1|once|TRBJ2-7
TGTGCCAGCAGCCCCCCGGACAGGGACGAGCAGTACTTC
CASSPPDRDEQYF
>TRBV12-3/TRBV12-4|.|.|TRBJ2-7
TGTGCCAGCACCCGGGACTCCTACGAGCAGTACTTC
CASTRDSYEQYF
>TRBV28|TRBD2|.|TRBJ2-7
TGTGCCAGCAACCCGGGAGGGTACGAGCAGTACTTC
CASNPGGYEQYF
>TRBV5-6|.|.|TRBJ2-5
TGTGCCAGCAGCTGGAACCGGGACCATGACTTC
CASSWNRDHDF
>TRBV7-9|TRBD1|.|TRBJ1-3
TGTGCCAGCAGCTCACCCCAAGGGACTCAGGGGGGTCCTGGAAACACCATATATTTT
CASSSPQGTQGGPGNTIYF
>TRBV11-3|.|.|TRBJ2-3
TGTGCCAGCACCCCCAGAGTGACGTGGTCCGTCACAGATACGCAGTATTTT
CASTPRVTWSVTDTQYF
>TRBV5-6|TRBD2|.|TRBJ2-5
TGTGCCAGCAGCTCAGCAGCGGGAAGACAGTACTTC
CASSSAAGRQYF